The next 14 T cell receptor beta chains were all read from a single sample in a study of early T cells in non-severe SARS-CoV-2 infection. TCRdb ran MiXCR on the 5' RACE reads and lists one entry per CDR3 protein. This table holds under 85,000 distinct CDR3 sequences, roughly 10% found once. Sequencing was done on a sample of whole blood. The receptors originated from an adult who was a healthcare worker with PCR-confirmed SARS-CoV-2 infection or an uninfected control (not recorded which).

About this clonotype: A much larger clone sits a single nucleotide away, making a read error possible. The V call is TRBV7-3, the J call TRBJ2-3; a possible D gene is TRBD2 (6 bases). This CDR3 contains 14 residues. Germline values: CDR1 SGHTA, CDR2 FQGTGA. The CDR3, as DNA: TGTGCCAGCAGCTTCCAGGGAGGCACAGATTCGCAGTATTTT. It specifies CASSFQGGTDSQYF.

The chain couples TRBV18 to TRBJ2-2; D is possibly TRBD2 (6 bases). V was trimmed by 11 bases and J by 4 bases, leaving 14 bases between them. Germline assignment: CDR1 KGHSH and CDR2 LQKENI. The CDR3 has 13 residues. CDR3 sequence: CAGHGEATGELFF. Here the CDR3 DNA reads TGTGCCGGCCATGGGGAGGCCACCGGGGAGCTGTTTTTT.

J is TRBJ2-3 and V is TRBV7-6; the match to TRBD2 covers 9 bases. Looked up from germline, CDR1 is SGHVS and CDR2 is FNYEAQ. Trimming took 5 bases from V and 1 from J; bases not matched to a gene: 4. The CDR3 runs to 15 residues. The CDR3 loop reads CASSPLAGGTDTQYF. The CDR3 DNA is TGTGCCAGCAGCCCCTTAGCGGGGGGCACAGATACGCAGTATTTT. Drawing the rest from reference TRBV7-6 and TRBJ2-3, the complete variable domain is GAGVSQSPRYKVTKRGQDVALRCDPISGHVSLYWYRQALGQGPEFLTYFNYEAQQDKSGLPNDRFSAERPEGSISTLTIQRTEQRDSAMYRCASSPLAGGTDTQYFGPGTRLTVL.

This chain uses TRBV5-1 with TRBJ2-7, with 10 bases aligning to TRBD1. CDR1 and CDR2 (germline): SGHRS, YFSETQ. Losses at the gene ends were 4 bases for V and 4 bases for J; bases not matched to a gene: 5. The CDR3 runs to 14 residues. This CDR3 is CASSRQGARYEQYF. The CDR3 nucleotides read TGCGCCAGCAGCCGACAGGGGGCCCGTTACGAGCAGTACTTC. Together with reference TRBV5-1 and TRBJ2-7, the CDR3 gives the full variable domain: KAGVTQTPRYLIKTRGQQVTLSCSPISGHRSVSWYQQTPGQGLQFLFEYFSETQRNKGNFPGRFSGRQFSNSRSEMNVSTLELGDSALYLCASSRQGARYEQYFGPGTRLTVT.

The rearrangement uses TRBV24-1 and TRBJ2-1; 7 bases align to TRBD2. This CDR3 comprises 14 residues. Germline values: CDR1 KGHDR, CDR2 SFDVKD. With 4 bases clipped from V and 7 bases from J, the junction kept 6 bases outside the gene matches. CDR3 in DNA: TGTGCCACCAGTGACCCAGGACTAGGGAATGAGCAGTTCTTC. This gives the protein CATSDPGLGNEQFF.

A few counts support this clonotype. This chain connects TRBV30 to TRBJ2-7; D may be TRBD2 (5 bases). Trimming left V 4 bases short and J 0 bases short, with 7 bases between. Germline CDR1 is GTSNPN and CDR2 is SVGIG (reference sequence). The CDR3 spans 12 residues. The CDR3 protein is CAWTRDSYEQYF. As DNA, the CDR3 is TGTGCCTGGACCCGGGACTCCTACGAGCAGTACTTC.

In this sample, this clonotype turned up a few times. The chain joins TRBV9 to TRBJ1-1; 8 bases are a match to TRBD1. V lost 5 bases, J lost 1 base, and 7 bases stayed unmatched. This CDR3 spans 15 amino acids. Germline-derived CDR1 and CDR2 are SGDLS and YYNGEE. CDR3 sequence: CASSHAGGANTEAFF. CDR3 in DNA: TGTGCCAGCAGTCATGCAGGGGGCGCGAACACTGAAGCTTTCTTT. Full variable domain (rest looked up from reference TRBV9 and TRBJ1-1): DSGVTQTPKHLITATGQRVTLRCSPRSGDLSVYWYQQSLDQGLQFLIQYYNGEERAKGNILERFSAQQFPDLHSELNLSSLELGDSALYFCASSHAGGANTEAFFGQGTRLTVV.

This clonotype was found many times. This sequence joins TRBV7-2 and TRBJ2-7, with TRBD2 identical over 8 bases. Trimming took 8 bases from V and 2 from J; bases not matched to a gene: 14. CDR1 is SGHTA and CDR2 is FQGNSA in the germline V gene. The CDR3 contains 16 residues. The CDR3 DNA is TGTGCCAGCTCCCGCGGGAGGAGGGAGGAAGCCTACGAGCAGTACTTC. This gives the protein CASSRGRREEAYEQYF.

This clonotype was counted between two and nine times. This chain connects TRBV2 to TRBJ1-2, with a weak D call TRBD1 (6 bases). Looked up from germline, CDR1 is SNHLY and CDR2 is FYNNEI. The CDR3 has 14 amino acids. Trimming pared 6 bases from V and 1 base from J, leaving 12 bases between. The DNA for the CDR3 is TGTGCCAGCAGGCCCGGGGGGCGTAACTATGGCTACACCTTC. This gives the protein CASRPGGRNYGYTF.

In its sample, this clonotype was seen many times. The V gene is TRBV30, the J gene TRBJ1-1; D gene uncertain. V was pared by 0 bases and J by 1 base, with 27 bases between. Germline V CDR1 and CDR2: GTSNPN, SVGIG (reference sequence). The length of the CDR3 is 20 residues. In DNA, the CDR3 is TGTGCCTGGAGTGTTAAGGTCGCAGGCCAGGCTAATCCCAAGAACACTGAAGCTTTCTTT. The encoded protein is CAWSVKVAGQANPKNTEAFF.

This clonotype was recorded a few times. V usage is TRBV18 and J usage is TRBJ2-5; no firm D call. V lost 0 bases, J lost 5 bases, and 7 bases lay in between. The CDR3 has 13 amino acids. Germline V lookup: CDR1 KGHSH, CDR2 LQKENI. The CDR3 DNA sequence: TGTGCCAGCTCACCACCGAGTCCTGAGACCCAGTACTTC. Its translation: CASSPPSPETQYF.

For this clonotype: The junction departs from the called germline gene at one end, perhaps through a read error. The CDR3 sequence: CVSSRDSGAGIYEQYF. Written as DNA, the CDR3 is TGTGTCAGCAGCCGTGACAGCGGGGCAGGTATCTACGAGCAGTACTTC. The genes are TRBV7-8 and TRBJ2-7; TRBD2 matches 7 bases. The CDR3 is made up of 16 amino acids. Germline CDR1 SGHVS, CDR2 FQNEAQ.

In its sample, this clonotype was seen many times. J is TRBJ2-1 and V is TRBV4-1; TRBD1 aligns across 7 bases. Germline values: CDR1 MGHRA, CDR2 YSYEKL. The CDR3 has 18 amino acids. V lost 0 bases, J lost 2 bases, and 10 bases stayed unmatched. Here the CDR3 reads CASSQDGLGTATYNEQFF. The CDR3 DNA reads as TGCGCCAGCAGCCAAGATGGGCTGGGGACAGCAACCTACAATGAGCAGTTCTTC.

At least ten counts were recorded for this clonotype. The chain carries TRBV29-1 and TRBJ1-2; D remains ambiguous. Trimming took off 5 bases at V and 7 bases at J, with 11 bases between the two ends. The germline V gene encodes CDR1 SQVTM and CDR2 ANQGSEA. The CDR3 loop spans 11 amino acids. The CDR3 region is CSVYTLFGYTF. In nucleotides, the CDR3 is TGCAGCGTTTACACCCTTTTTGGCTACACCTTC.